One sample yielded the 22 T cell receptor beta chains listed below, sequenced in a study of CD8 T cells in ankylosing spondylitis. TCRdb fed the 5' RACE reads into MiXCR, producing one record per CDR3 protein. The sample carries a few hundred thousand distinct CDR3 sequences, roughly 20% recorded once. Input material: blood, either unsorted or a sorted T cell fraction (not recorded which). The receptors were sampled from a female donor with ankylosing spondylitis or in good health (not recorded which).

This clonotype occurred a few times. V is TRBV29-1 and J is TRBJ2-7, with 8 bases aligning to TRBD2. Germline values: CDR1 SQVTM, CDR2 ANQGSEA. This CDR3 is 13 amino acids long. The trim removed 3 bases at V and 5 bases at J, leaving 6 bases unmatched. Here the CDR3 reads CSVDRAGVDEQYF. CDR3 bases: TGCAGCGTTGACCGAGCGGGAGTGGACGAGCAGTACTTC.

This clonotype was seen a few times. The chain is built from TRBV20-1 and TRBJ2-1; TRBD2 aligns across 11 bases. CDR1 is DFQATT, CDR2 SNEGSKA, per germline (reference sequence). The CDR3 contains 16 residues. V lost 2 bases to trimming and J lost 2 bases; unmatched junction nucleotides: 5. CDR3 DNA: TGCAGTGCTAGATCGAGACTAGCGGGAACCTACAATGAGCAGTTCTTC. This sequence encodes CSARSRLAGTYNEQFF.

Only a few counts were recorded for this clonotype. V usage is TRBV20-1 and J usage is TRBJ2-4, with D unclear. The CDR3 spans 11 residues. With 3 bases removed from V and 12 bases from J, the gap between germline ends came to 12 bases. Per germline, CDR1 DFQATT and CDR2 SNEGSKA (reference sequence). The CDR3 loop reads CSARGQGSQYF. The CDR3 nucleotides read TGCAGTGCTAGGGGCCAAGGAAGTCAGTACTTC.

A few counts support this clonotype. The chain is built from TRBV6-1 and TRBJ2-1; 12 bases are shared with TRBD2. This CDR3 has 16 residues. The V gene's germline CDR1 is MNHNS and CDR2 SASEGT. Germline trimming cut 10 bases from V and 9 bases from J; bases unmatched to any gene: 16. The CDR3 region has the DNA TGTGCCACCTGGGGGGGGTTAGGACTAGCGGGAAGTGAGCAGTTCTTC. This translates into CATWGGLGLAGSEQFF.

Only a few counts were recorded for this clonotype. The V call is TRBV4-3, the J call TRBJ2-4; weak D call: TRBD1 (6 bases). This CDR3 is built from 15 residues. Germline values: CDR1 LGHNA, CDR2 YSLEER. V lost 0 bases to trimming and J lost 8 bases, with 14 bases between them. As DNA, the CDR3 is TGCGCCAGCAGCCAAGATCGCCACGCAGGGGACATTCAGTACTTC. Translated: CASSQDRHAGDIQYF.

The V and J genes are TRBV7-9 and TRBJ2-7; D is perhaps TRBD2 (7 bases). Germline CDR1 reads SEHNR; CDR2 reads FQNEAQ (reference sequence). The CDR3 covers 15 residues. V dropped 3 bases and J dropped 5 bases, with 17 bases sitting between them. This CDR3 is CASSFRGGPGNEQYF. The DNA for the CDR3 is TGTGCCAGCAGCTTTAGGGGGGGTCCAGGAAACGAGCAGTACTTC.

This clonotype was detected ten times or more. The J gene is TRBJ2-7, the V gene TRBV9; 13 bases match TRBD2. Germline CDR1 is SGDLS and CDR2 is YYNGEE. This CDR3 is 15 amino acids long. Losses at the gene ends were 4 bases for V and 7 bases for J; bases not matched to a gene: 8. CDR3 protein: CASSPRTSGSKEQYF. The DNA for the CDR3 is TGTGCCAGCAGCCCCCGGACTAGCGGGAGCAAGGAGCAGTACTTC.

The chain links TRBV27 to TRBJ2-7; TRBD1 matches 8 bases. The CDR3 contains 17 residues. Germline V gene sequence: CDR1 MNHEY, CDR2 SMNVEV (reference sequence). J was trimmed by 1 base and V by 0 bases; bases with no gene match: 8. CDR3 region: CASSLSSTGALSYEQYF. As DNA, the CDR3 is TGTGCCAGCAGTTTATCCTCGACAGGGGCCTTGTCCTACGAGCAGTACTTC.

Only a few counts were recorded for this clonotype. V gene TRBV18 combines with J gene TRBJ2-7, with 7 positions matching TRBD1. After removal of 5 bases from V and 2 bases from J, the junction contained 6 bases not matched to a gene. From germline, CDR1 is KGHSH and CDR2 LQKENI. The CDR3 totals 14 residues. The CDR3 region is CASSTGALTYEQYF. The CDR3 bases are TGTGCCAGCTCAACAGGGGCTTTAACCTACGAGCAGTACTTC. Full variable domain (outside the CDR3, taken from reference TRBV18 and TRBJ2-7): NAGVMQNPRHLVRRRGQEARLRCSPMKGHSHVYWYRQLPEEGLKFMVYLQKENIIDESGMPKERFSAEFPKEGPSILRIQQVVRGDSAAYFCASSTGALTYEQYFGPGTRLTVT.

This clonotype was counted only a few times. This chain links TRBV11-2 with TRBJ2-3; perhaps TRBD2 as D (7 bases). The germline gives CDR1 SGHAT, CDR2 FQNNGV. The ends were cut back, 5 bases at V and 2 bases at J, with 17 bases in the middle. The CDR3 loop spans 16 amino acids. CDR3 amino acids: CASSRSGGGNTDTQYF. In DNA form, the CDR3 reads TGTGCCAGCAGCCGCTCCGGCGGGGGCAACACAGATACGCAGTATTTT.

The genes are TRBV7-9 and TRBJ2-7; 10 nucleotides match TRBD2. Germline lookup yields CDR1 SEHNR and CDR2 FQNEAQ (reference sequence). CDR3 length equals 14 residues. V shed 2 bases, J shed 6 bases, and the junction held 4 bases outside the gene matches. The CDR3 region has the DNA TGTGCCAGCAGCTTACTAGCGGGAGAGGGCGAGCAGTACTTC. Translated: CASSLLAGEGEQYF.

The chain joins TRBV27 to TRBJ2-3; 9 bases map to TRBD2. From germline, CDR1 is MNHEY and CDR2 SMNVEV (reference sequence). The ends lost 5 bases at V and 6 bases at J; junction bases unmatched: 9. CDR3 size: 15 residues. In DNA form, the CDR3 reads TGTGCCAGCAGTCAGACTAGCGGTGTTAGGGATACGCAGTATTTT. It is translated as CASSQTSGVRDTQYF.

The chain links TRBV5-5 to TRBJ2-2; 8 bases are shared with TRBD1. Unmatched junction bases numbered 7, after V lost 4 bases and J lost 5 bases. This CDR3 comprises 15 residues. Germline-derived CDR1 and CDR2 are SGHKS and YYEKEE (reference sequence). CDR3 sequence: CASSMDRVATGELFF. CDR3 sequence (DNA): TGTGCCAGCAGCATGGACAGGGTGGCAACCGGGGAGCTGTTTTTT.

CDR3 DNA: TGCAGTGCTAGAGATGTTAGAGGGGCCGGAACCGGGGAGCTGTTTTTT. It codes for CSARDVRGAGTGELFF. The rearrangement uses TRBV20-1 and TRBJ2-2; TRBD1 or TRBD2 may be the D gene (5 bases each). Germline CDR1 and CDR2: DFQATT and SNEGSKA (reference sequence). This CDR3 spans 16 amino acids. V dropped 0 bases and J dropped 5 bases, with 16 bases sitting between them.

This clonotype was seen repeatedly, ten times or more. This chain uses TRBV7-8 with TRBJ1-2, with TRBD1 as a possible D gene (6 bases). The CDR3 length is 13 residues. The V gene lost 1 base and the J gene lost 4 bases, with 7 bases spanning the gap. In germline, CDR1 is SGHVS, CDR2 FQNEAQ. DNA of the CDR3: TGTGCCAGCAGCTTAGTCAGGGGCTATGGCTACACCTTC. It translates to CASSLVRGYGYTF.

V gene TRBV7-2 combines with J gene TRBJ2-5; D is unclear. Germline V lookup: CDR1 SGHTA, CDR2 FQGNSA. Trimming took 5 bases from V and 5 from J, leaving 15 bases between them. This CDR3 has 14 amino acids. CDR3 residues: CASSDSGGWETQYF. Written as DNA, the CDR3 is TGTGCCAGCAGCGATAGTGGTGGGTGGGAGACCCAGTACTTC. Variable domain in full (rest from reference TRBV7-2 and TRBJ2-5): GAGVSQSPSNKVTEKGKDVELRCDPISGHTALYWYRQSLGQGLEFLIYFQGNSAPDKSGLPSDRFSAERTGGSVSTLTIQRTQQEDSAVYLCASSDSGGWETQYFGPGTRLLVL.

The chain recombines TRBV4-3 with TRBJ2-2; the D gene is possibly TRBD2 (5 bases). The germline V gene has CDR1 LGHNA and CDR2 YSLEER. The CDR3 is 15 residues long. The V gene lost 3 bases and the J gene lost 7 bases, with 15 bases spanning the gap. The CDR3 DNA is TGCGCCAGCAGCCACAATGCGGAGGTGAACGGGGAGCTGTTTTTT. The encoded protein is CASSHNAEVNGELFF.

This clonotype was seen repeatedly, ten times or more. This chain joins TRBV7-2 and TRBJ1-6; possible D gene TRBD1, 5 bases. The CDR3 is 15 residues long. The germline V gene encodes CDR1 SGHTA and CDR2 FQGNSA. V lost 5 bases and J lost 5, with 13 bases in between. CDR3 protein: CASSPDGHHNSPLHF. The CDR3 nucleotides read TGTGCCAGCAGCCCAGACGGACACCATAATTCACCCCTCCACTTT.

This clonotype was seen more than once but under ten times. CDR3 sequence (DNA): TGTGCCAGCAGTTCCTCTCGGAGACACCCCTTGGGCACTGAAGCTTTCTTT. Translated: CASSSSRRHPLGTEAFF. V is TRBV28 and J is TRBJ1-1; D not certain. The CDR3 consists of 17 residues. CDR1 is MDHEN, CDR2 SYDVKM, per germline. Deletions cut 4 bases from V and 4 bases from J, with 22 bases between. Filled out from reference TRBV28 and TRBJ1-1, the complete variable domain reads DVKVTQSSRYLVKRTGEKVFLECVQDMDHENMFWYRQDPGLGLRLIYFSYDVKMKEKGDIPEGYSVSREKKERFSLILESASTNQTSMYLCASSSSRRHPLGTEAFFGQGTRLTVV.

The rearrangement links TRBV3-1 to TRBJ2-3; 8 positions match TRBD2. Germline CDR1 LGHDT, CDR2 YNNKEL (reference sequence). V trimming: 3 bases; J trimming: 7 bases; junction bases outside the gene matches: 12. The CDR3 totals 16 residues. The CDR3 DNA is TGTGCCAGCAGCCAGGAGGGACTAGTCGGTACCCATACGCAGTATTTT. Amino acid sequence: CASSQEGLVGTHTQYF.

The V and J genes are TRBV6-5 and TRBJ2-7, with a tentative D call TRBD2 (5 bases). Trimming shortened V by 0 bases and J by 2 bases, and 11 bases separated the two germline ends. This CDR3 comprises 15 residues. The V gene's germline CDR1 is MNHEY and CDR2 SVGAGI. CDR3 amino acids: CASSYSNRGPYEQYF. CDR3 in DNA: TGTGCCAGCAGTTACTCAAATCGAGGGCCCTACGAGCAGTACTTC.

The sample holds a few counts of this clonotype. The gene calls are TRBV12-3 or TRBV12-4 and TRBJ1-1; TRBD1 matches 8 bases. This CDR3 is built from 13 residues. V trimming: 5 bases; J trimming: 6 bases; junction bases outside the gene matches: 5. This CDR3 is CASSRDRRAEAFF. In DNA form, the CDR3 reads TGTGCCAGCAGTAGGGACAGGCGAGCTGAAGCTTTCTTT.